The 2 T cell receptor beta chains below all came from one sample that was sequenced in a study of shared clonotypes between healthy human individuals. The naive CD8 fraction comprised CD45RO-negative cells positively selected for CCR7 and excluded terminally differentiated effector memory CD45RA+ cells. Method: immunoSEQ multiplex PCR; TCRdb's copy keeps in-frame clones and lacks some. The sample has hundreds of thousands of clones, approximately 96% seen once; the top ten hold more than 0.085%. Sequenced: naive CD8+ T cells sorted from blood. These receptors came from a woman aged 25 to 39 in good health.

This sequence joins TRBV7-8 and TRBJ2-1; a weak D match, TRBD2 (6 bases). Germline CDR1 and CDR2: SGHVS and FQNEAQ. This CDR3 is built from 16 residues. Trimming removed 3 bases from V and 5 bases from J, with 17 bases in between. Here the CDR3 reads CASSFVEASANNEQFF. The CDR3, as DNA: TGTGCCAGCAGCTTTGTGGAGGCTAGCGCAAACAATGAGCAGTTCTTC.

With respect to this clone: Other DNA sequences within the sample encode an identical CDR3. The chain has TRBV11-2 and TRBJ2-1, with 11 bases that match TRBD2. Looked up from germline, CDR1 is SGHAT and CDR2 is FQNNGV. J gave up 4 bases and V 6 bases, and 5 bases lay outside the gene matches. This CDR3 region has 15 residues. The DNA for the CDR3 is TGTGCCAGCAGTTACGGGACTAGCGGATACAATGAGCAGTTCTTC. It is translated as CASSYGTSGYNEQFF.